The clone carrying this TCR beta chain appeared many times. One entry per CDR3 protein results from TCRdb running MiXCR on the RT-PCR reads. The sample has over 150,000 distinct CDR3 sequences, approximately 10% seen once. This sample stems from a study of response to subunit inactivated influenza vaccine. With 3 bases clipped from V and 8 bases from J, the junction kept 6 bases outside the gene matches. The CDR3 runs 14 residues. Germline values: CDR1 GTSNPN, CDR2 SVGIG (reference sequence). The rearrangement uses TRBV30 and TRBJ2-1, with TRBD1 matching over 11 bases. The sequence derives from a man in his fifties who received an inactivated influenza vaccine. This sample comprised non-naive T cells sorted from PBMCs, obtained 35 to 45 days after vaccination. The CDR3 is CAWSRTGGGDEQFF. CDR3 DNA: TGTGCCTGGAGCCGGACAGGGGGCGGCGATGAGCAGTTCTTC.